The next 9 T cell receptor beta chains were all read from a single sample in a study of cytomegalovirus exposure and HLA in healthy donors. Generated by immunoSEQ multiplex PCR, the TCRdb table keeps only in-frame clones and is missing some. The table shows more than 95,000 clones, with roughly nine tenths occurring only once. Sequencing input: PBMCs. The source of these receptors is a man aged 18 to 30 in good health and CMV-seropositive.

J is TRBJ1-1 and V is TRBV5-1; D is unresolved. CDR1 is SGHRS and CDR2 is YFSETQ in the germline V gene. This CDR3 is 13 amino acids long. Trimming removed 5 bases from V and 10 bases from J, with 18 bases in between. The CDR3 DNA reads TGCGCCAGCAGTAAGTCCACAAACGCGGGAGCTTTCTTT. Translating gives CASSKSTNAGAFF.

V is TRBV7-2 and J is TRBJ2-7; D is uncertain. The CDR3 runs 11 residues. With 5 bases removed from V and 3 bases from J, the gap between germline ends came to 5 bases. CDR1 SGHTA and CDR2 FQGNSA come from the germline V gene. The CDR3 region is CASSPGYEQYF. The CDR3 coding sequence is TGTGCCAGCAGCCCCGGCTACGAGCAGTACTTC.

The rearrangement uses TRBV18 and TRBJ1-2; TRBD1 might be the D (6 bases). The CDR3 has 14 amino acids. Per germline, CDR1 KGHSH and CDR2 LQKENI. The ends were cut back, 5 bases at V and 8 bases at J, with 18 bases in the middle. The CDR3 reads CASSLDRVLGGYTF. The CDR3 nucleotides are TGTGCCAGCTCATTGGACAGAGTACTAGGCGGCTACACCTTC.

V and J are TRBV4-1 and TRBJ1-5, with 8 bases identical to TRBD1. Germline loops: CDR1 MGHRA, CDR2 YSYEKL. J lost 2 bases, V lost 2 bases, and 2 bases had no gene match. The CDR3 contains 15 residues. CDR3 protein: CASSQMGQGNQPQHF. In DNA form, the CDR3 reads TGCGCCAGCAGCCAAATGGGACAGGGCAATCAGCCCCAGCATTTT.

The chain joins TRBV7-2 to TRBJ1-1; no clear D. V lost 3 bases and J 11 bases, leaving 16 bases between the germline ends. Germline V gene sequence: CDR1 SGHTA, CDR2 FQGNSA. CDR3 size: 13 residues. The CDR3 spells CASSFGSREHAFF. The CDR3 DNA follows: TGTGCCAGCAGCTTTGGGTCGAGGGAGCACGCTTTCTTT.

The rearrangement links TRBV18 to TRBJ2-2; possibly TRBD1 for D (6 bases). Per germline, CDR1 KGHSH and CDR2 LQKENI. The CDR3 covers 14 residues. V lost 0 bases, J lost 5 bases, and 7 bases lay in between. The CDR3 region is CASSPPGATGELFF. CDR3 sequence (DNA): TGTGCCAGCTCACCACCGGGGGCGACCGGGGAGCTGTTTTTT.

J is TRBJ2-7 and V is TRBV27, with 9 bases matching TRBD1. J gave up 4 bases and V 2 bases, and 9 bases lay outside the gene matches. CDR1 is MNHEY and CDR2 is SMNVEV in the germline V gene (reference sequence). The CDR3 consists of 16 residues. CDR3 residues: CASSLLFGTGSYEQYF. The CDR3 nucleotides read TGTGCCAGCAGTTTACTCTTCGGGACAGGGTCATACGAGCAGTACTTC.

The chain couples TRBV4-2 to TRBJ1-2, with D perhaps matching TRBD1 (5 bases). This CDR3 is 13 amino acids long. Germline lookup yields CDR1 LGHNA and CDR2 YNFKEQ. V was trimmed by 3 bases and J by 3 bases, leaving 8 bases between them. CDR3 amino acids: CASSHDSDYGYTF. In DNA form, the CDR3 reads TGTGCCAGCAGCCACGACAGTGACTATGGCTACACCTTC.

This chain connects TRBV18 to TRBJ2-7; tentative D call: TRBD2 (6 bases). V shed 5 bases and J shed 6 bases, with 14 bases lying between them. CDR1 is KGHSH and CDR2 is LQKENI in the germline V gene. This CDR3 region has 13 residues. The CDR3 spells CASSGSLGGEQYF. The CDR3 bases are TGTGCCAGCTCAGGGTCCCTGGGGGGCGAGCAGTACTTC. Looking up the rest from reference TRBV18 and TRBJ2-7 gives the full variable domain: NAGVMQNPRHLVRRRGQEARLRCSPMKGHSHVYWYRQLPEEGLKFMVYLQKENIIDESGMPKERFSAEFPKEGPSILRIQQVVRGDSAAYFCASSGSLGGEQYFGPGTRLTVT.